This paragraph reports one T cell receptor beta chain. The sample is drawn from a study of blood T cell repertoires in COVID-19. At the level of the study: The analysed material was cDNA or gDNA that came from T cells, B-cell-depleted T cells, or PBMCs.

This CDR3 comprises 13 residues. Trimming took off 3 bases at V and 12 bases at J, with 17 bases between the two ends. Germline lookup yields CDR1 MDHEN and CDR2 SYDVKM. Authors' analysis steps: Amplification from reference gene primers served as the basis for estimated nucleated cell counts. Only in-frame clones appear in the TCRdb table, and some are missing; sequencing was by immunoSEQ multiplex PCR. Clone size and the V and J calls come from that table; the DNA yielded D and trimming. The sample has approximately 200,000 clones, approximately 91% seen once. The origin of this receptor is a man between 25 and 39 years old with acute or convalescent COVID-19. The chain couples TRBV28 to TRBJ1-1, with D perhaps TRBD1 (6 bases). Sequenced: peripheral blood. The CDR3 is CASSFRGGRFSFF. The CDR3, as DNA: TGTGCCAGCAGTTTTCGGGGGGGCCGATTCTCTTTCTTT. Filled out from reference TRBV28 and TRBJ1-1, the complete variable domain reads DVKVTQSSRYLVKRTGEKVFLECVQDMDHENMFWYRQDPGLGLRLIYFSYDVKMKEKGDIPEGYSVSREKKERFSLILESASTNQTSMYLCASSFRGGRFSFFGQGTRLTVV.